This TCR beta chain was obtained from a study of T cell repertoires in cytomegalovirus infection. Study context: TCR beta signatures that were public indicated CMV infection and matching HLA type.

Broader study findings: Public TCR beta family frequency separated CMV-and-HLA carriers, including in an independent cohort. CMV-specific HLA-C-restricted TCR beta clonotypes dominated the ex vivo response.

Using its own MiXCR run on the reads, TCRdb lists one record per CDR3 protein. The profile shows approximately 400,000 distinct CDR3 sequences, roughly 30% of them singletons. There are a few counts of this clonotype. The antigen is not known. This CDR3 is built from 14 residues. The germline V and J ends were trimmed by 4 bases and 5 bases, with 14 bases remaining between them. Germline CDR1 and CDR2: SGHAT and FQNNGV. Specimen: PBMCs. The clonotype comes from a human donor in good health (CMV status not recorded). Some clones in this sample may be carry-over from other donors' samples. The rearrangement joins TRBV11-2 to TRBJ1-1, with a tentative D call TRBD1 (6 bases). The CDR3 region has the DNA TGTGCCAGCAGCTCGGGACACCTGGGGACTGAAGCTTTCTTT. Its protein product is CASSSGHLGTEAFF. Filled out from reference TRBV11-2 and TRBJ1-1, the complete variable domain reads EAGVAQSPRYKIIEKRQSVAFWCNPISGHATLYWYQQILGQGPKLLIQFQNNGVVDDSQLPKDRFSAERLKGVDSTLKIQPAKLEDSAVYLCASSSGHLGTEAFFGQGTRLTVV.